Given below is one T cell receptor (beta chain) in context. What it binds is not known. TCRdb re-derived calls from the reads in MiXCR, one entry per CDR3 protein. This sample has hundreds of thousands of distinct CDR3 sequences, with around 32% found just once. These data come from a study of T cell repertoires in cytomegalovirus infection. Study-wide background: As its CMV epitopes, the study selected recently identified HLA-C-restricted and well-studied HLA-B-restricted targets.

Germline CDR1 is MDHEN and CDR2 is SYDVKM. The V end lost 5 bases, the J end lost 4 bases, and 14 bases lay between the germline ends. The CDR3 contains 14 residues. Study results and limitations: Ex vivo, HLA-C-restricted CMV-specific TCR beta clonotypes prevailed over the rest of the response.

The source material was cultured PBMCs, sampled from culture after CMV antigen stimulation. The chain employs TRBV28 and TRBJ1-2; possibly TRBD1 for D (5 bases). This clonotype was obtained from a human donor in good health (CMV status not recorded). Some clones in this sample may be carry-over from other donors' samples. CDR3 bases: TGTGCCAGCAGTCCCAAGGGAGGGGTCTATGGCTACACCTTC. It encodes CASSPKGGVYGYTF.